This T cell receptor beta chain was sequenced during a study of identifying expanded T cells in peripheral blood. Profiling relied on immunoSEQ multiplex PCR, and the TCRdb table lists in-frame clones only, not all of them. The sample yields about 130,000 clones, 86% seen once. The CDR3 covers 14 residues. Germline CDR1 reads ENHRY; CDR2 reads SYGVKD. With 8 bases removed from V and 0 bases from J, the gap between germline ends came to 13 bases. The TCR sequence derives from a person aged 18 to 75 in good health. Source material: blood. The chain couples TRBV10-3 to TRBJ1-2; the D gene is possibly TRBD1 (6 bases). The CDR3 sequence: CAIYKQGSNYGYTF. Here the CDR3 DNA reads TGTGCCATCTACAAACAGGGATCTAACTATGGCTACACCTTC.